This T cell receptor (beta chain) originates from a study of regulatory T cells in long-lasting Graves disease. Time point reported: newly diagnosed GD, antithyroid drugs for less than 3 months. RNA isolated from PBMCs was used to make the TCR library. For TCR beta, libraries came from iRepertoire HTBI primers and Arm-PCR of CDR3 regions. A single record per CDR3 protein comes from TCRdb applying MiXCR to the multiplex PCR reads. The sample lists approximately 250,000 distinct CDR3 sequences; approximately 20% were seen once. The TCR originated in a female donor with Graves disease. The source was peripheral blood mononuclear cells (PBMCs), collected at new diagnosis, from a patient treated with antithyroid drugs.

The DNA of the CDR3 is TGTGCCAGCAGTCCACAGGTGTTCAATCAGCCCCAGCATTTT. It specifies CASSPQVFNQPQHF. This chain uses TRBV27 with TRBJ1-5, with TRBD1 as a possible D gene (5 bases). The CDR3 is made up of 14 amino acids. Germline CDR1 and CDR2: MNHEY and SMNVEV (reference sequence). V lost 5 bases and J 3 bases, leaving 11 bases between the germline ends.